The rows below give T cell receptor beta chains drawn from one sample of a study of blood T cell repertoires in COVID-19. Using immunoSEQ multiplex PCR, the repertoire was profiled, and TCRdb retains in-frame clones only, with some absent. The sample holds around 270,000 clones, 75% to 90% seen once. Sequenced sample: PBMCs or T cells enriched from blood (not recorded which). The receptor source for this set is a woman between 40 and 50 years old who had been exposed to COVID-19. CDR3s include the opening cysteine and the closing phenylalanine or tryptophan. Each record gives: V gene, clone size, J gene, D gene, CDR3 DNA, CDR3 protein. The D gene is left open where the match is weak. For some rows the clone size is stated as once, few or many, or as a class when expanded; others skip it.

>TRBV18|few|TRBJ1-1|TRBD1
TGTGCCAGCTCACCCGACCTGACAGGGCTGACTGAAGCTTTCTTT
CASSPDLTGLTEAFF
>TRBV7-6|few|TRBJ2-7|TRBD1
TGTGCCAGCAGCTTAGACGGACAGGCCCGAGTAGGGCAGTACTTC
CASSLDGQARVGQYF
>TRBV5-1|.|TRBJ2-5|.
TGTGCCAGCTCGACAGGCAACCAAGAGACCCAGTACTTC
CASSTGNQETQYF
>TRBV2|.|TRBJ1-1|TRBD1
TGTGCCAGCAGTAATCGACAGGGACAAGCTTTCTTT
CASSNRQGQAFF
>TRBV6-2/TRBV6-3|once|TRBJ2-3|TRBD2
TGTGCCAGCAGTGACCCAGGACTAGCGGAAGATACGCAGTATTTT
CASSDPGLAEDTQYF
>TRBV2|.|TRBJ1-1|.
TGTGCCAGCAGGGACAGCATGAACACTGAAGCTTTCTTT
CASRDSMNTEAFF
>TRBV19|.|TRBJ1-4|.
TGTGCCAGTAGGCCGGGGACAACTAATGAAAAACTGTTTTTT
CASRPGTTNEKLFF
>TRBV6-4|.|TRBJ1-2|TRBD1
TGTGCCAGCAGTGACACCCCCCATGGGACAGAATACTATGGCTACACCTTC
CASSDTPHGTEYYGYTF
>TRBV19|.|TRBJ2-1|TRBD2
TGTGCCAGTACCACTGGGACTAGCGGGAGCTACAATGAGCAGTTCTTC
CASTTGTSGSYNEQFF
>TRBV7-2|.|TRBJ2-7|.
TGTGCCAGCAGCTTAGGGGCGGCAGGGCCTCGCGAGCAGTACTTC
CASSLGAAGPREQYF
>TRBV30|.|TRBJ2-2|.
TGTGCCTGGCGTTTGGTAGGGGCCGGGGAGCTGTTTTTT
CAWRLVGAGELFF
>TRBV10-3|.|TRBJ1-1|.
TGTGCCATCAGTGAGTTGCCGGTACAGTCGAACACTGAAGCTTTCTTT
CAISELPVQSNTEAFF
>TRBV30|.|TRBJ1-1|.
TGTGCCTGGAGCCTCGGGACACTGAACACTGAAGCTTTCTTT
CAWSLGTLNTEAFF
>TRBV28|.|TRBJ1-6|.
TGTGCCAGCCGGGGGGGGGCAGAGAGTAATTCACCCCTCCACTTT
CASRGGAESNSPLHF
>TRBV15|few|TRBJ2-3|TRBD2
TGTGCCACCAGCAGAGATCGGGGGGGGCCCACAGATACGCAGTATTTT
CATSRDRGGPTDTQYF
>TRBV2|.|TRBJ2-3|.
TGTGCCAGCAGTGGCCAGTTTGGAGATACGCAGTATTTT
CASSGQFGDTQYF
>TRBV5-6|.|TRBJ2-3|TRBD2
TGTGCCAGCAGCACGAGCTTGTTGTCTAGCGGCTATTACACAGATACGCAGTATTTT
CASSTSLLSSGYYTDTQYF
>TRBV30|.|TRBJ1-3|.
TGTGCCTGGAGTAAGTCGGTCATCTCTGGAAACACCATATATTTT
CAWSKSVISGNTIYF
>TRBV5-1|.|TRBJ2-2|TRBD2
TGCGCCAGCAGCTTGATTGGACTAGCCAACACCGGGGAGCTGTTTTTT
CASSLIGLANTGELFF
>TRBV7-6|.|TRBJ1-6|.
TGTGCCAGCAGCTTAGACCCCACACAAATCAATTCACCCCTCCACTTT
CASSLDPTQINSPLHF
>TRBV19|.|TRBJ1-5|.
TGTGCCAGTAGTACCGAACAGGGCCGTAGCAATCAGCCCCAGCATTTT
CASSTEQGRSNQPQHF
>TRBV24-1|.|TRBJ2-3|.
TGTGCCACCAGTGACCCCCGGCAGGGCAAAGGCACAGATACGCAGTATTTT
CATSDPRQGKGTDTQYF
>TRBV7-9|.|TRBJ2-7|TRBD1
TGTGCCAGCAGCCACCGGGACAGGGCCTACGAGCAGTACTTC
CASSHRDRAYEQYF
>TRBV28|.|TRBJ2-1|TRBD2
TGTGCCAGCAGTTTACTCCTAGCGGGGGGGCTTAGGAATGAGCAGTTCTTC
CASSLLLAGGLRNEQFF
>TRBV19|.|TRBJ1-2|TRBD1
TGTGCCAGTAGAACAGGGGGCTATGGCTACACCTTC
CASRTGGYGYTF
>TRBV6-5|.|TRBJ2-3|TRBD2
TGTGCCAGCGCTGAGCGGGAGGGATTCACAGATACGCAGTATTTT
CASAEREGFTDTQYF
>TRBV5-1|.|TRBJ2-1|.
TGCGCCAGCAGCTTGGAGATAGGAGATTACAATGAGCAGTTCTTC
CASSLEIGDYNEQFF
>TRBV5-4|.|TRBJ2-1|TRBD2
TGTGCCAGCAGCTTGGCGGGACTAGCGGGATACAATGAGCAGTTCTTC
CASSLAGLAGYNEQFF
>TRBV28|.|TRBJ1-6|TRBD1
TGTGCCAGCAGCCCCATTGACAGGGACAATTCACCCCTCCACTTT
CASSPIDRDNSPLHF
>TRBV30|.|TRBJ1-2|TRBD1
TGTGCCTCCCACCGGGACAGGAGGGGCTACACCTTC
CASHRDRRGYTF
>TRBV11-3|.|TRBJ2-3|TRBD2
TGTGCCAGCAGGGACCTAGCGGGTGCAGATACGCAGTATTTT
CASRDLAGADTQYF
>TRBV12-3/TRBV12-4|.|TRBJ1-6|.
TGTGCCAGCAGTACAATCCGTTCACCCCTCCACTTT
CASSTIRSPLHF
>TRBV9|once|TRBJ2-5|TRBD2
TGTGCCAGCAGCGCCTCACTAGCGGGAGCTGGGGAGACCCAGTACTTC
CASSASLAGAGETQYF
>TRBV10-3|.|TRBJ2-5|TRBD2
TGTGCCATCAGTGACGGGACTAGCGGGGCCATGGGGGATCAAGAGACCCAGTACTTC
CAISDGTSGAMGDQETQYF
>TRBV7-2|.|TRBJ1-5|.
TGTGCCAGCACCATTTACGGGACAAGCGATCAGCCCCAGCATTTT
CASTIYGTSDQPQHF
>TRBV5-5|.|TRBJ2-5|.
TGTGCCAGCAGCATGTACGAGCCAGAGACCCAGTACTTC
CASSMYEPETQYF
>TRBV7-2|.|TRBJ2-3|.
TGTGCCAGCAGCTCTCCATACCAGGATCCAGATACGCAGTATTTT
CASSSPYQDPDTQYF
>TRBV18|.|TRBJ1-1|.
TGTGCCAGCACAATAACAGGTTCGAACACTGAAGCTTTCTTT
CASTITGSNTEAFF
>TRBV6-2/TRBV6-3|.|TRBJ2-1|.
TGTGCCAGCAGTCCCGGGACATCCTACAATGAGCAGTTCTTC
CASSPGTSYNEQFF
>TRBV7-2|.|TRBJ2-7|TRBD2
TGTGCCAGCAGCTTACTAGCGGGGGGCTCCTACGAGCAGTACTTC
CASSLLAGGSYEQYF
>TRBV25-1|once|TRBJ1-4|.
TGTGCCAGCAGTGACAGGCAGGGTTGGGATGAAAAACTGTTTTTT
CASSDRQGWDEKLFF
>TRBV9|once|TRBJ1-1|TRBD1
TGTGCCAGCAGCGTAGAACTCCGTTCCGGGACAGGGAGAATGAACACTGAAGCTTTCTTT
CASSVELRSGTGRMNTEAFF
>TRBV6-5|.|TRBJ1-5|.
TGTGCCAGCAGTAGGCAGGGGACAAATCAGCCCCAGCATTTT
CASSRQGTNQPQHF
>TRBV3-1/TRBV3-2|.|TRBJ2-1|TRBD2
TGTGCCAGCAGCCAAGTATCTAGCGGGGGGGCCGGTGAGCAGTTCTTC
CASSQVSSGGAGEQFF
>TRBV2|.|TRBJ2-5|.
TGTGCCAGCAGTGGACAGGCTCAAGAGACCCAGTACTTC
CASSGQAQETQYF
>TRBV2|.|TRBJ1-2|.
TGTGCCAGCAGGGAAACAGGGTTCTATGGCTACACCTTC
CASRETGFYGYTF
>TRBV5-1|once|TRBJ1-6|TRBD1
TGCGCCAGCAGCTTGAGGGGGGACAGGGGAACCTATAATTCACCCCTCCACTTT
CASSLRGDRGTYNSPLHF
>TRBV4-1|.|TRBJ2-2|.
TGCGCCAGCAGACGCAAAGCGTCCGGGGAGCTGTTTTTT
CASRRKASGELFF
>TRBV7-9|once|TRBJ1-4|.
TGTGCCAGCAGCTCACAGCTTATCAATGAAAAACTGTTTTTT
CASSSQLINEKLFF
>TRBV20-1|.|TRBJ1-2|TRBD1
TGCAGGGGGAGGACAGGGGGTGTCTACACCTTC
CRGRTGGVYTF
>TRBV12-5|.|TRBJ2-1|TRBD2
TGTGCTAGTGGTGACCCTAGCGGGAGCTCCTACAATGAGCAGTTCTTC
CASGDPSGSSYNEQFF
>TRBV11-2|.|TRBJ1-6|TRBD1
TGTGCCAGCAGCTCACTACCGGGACAGAGAAATTCACCCCTCCACTTT
CASSSLPGQRNSPLHF
>TRBV19|.|TRBJ2-7|TRBD1
TGTGCCAGTAGTCTCCAGGGGGCAACCTACGAGCAGTACTTC
CASSLQGATYEQYF
>TRBV7-2|.|TRBJ2-2|TRBD2
TGTGCCAGCAGCCGTATGCGGACTAGCGGGGGGGGCACCGGGGAGCTGTTTTTT
CASSRMRTSGGGTGELFF
>TRBV2|.|TRBJ1-1|.
TGTGCCAGCAGCGACAAGGAATCAACTGAAGCTTTCTTT
CASSDKESTEAFF
>TRBV9|.|TRBJ2-2|.
TGTGCCAGCAGCCCCCGGGGGGCCCGCCAGGAGCTGTTTTTT
CASSPRGARQELFF
>TRBV10-2|.|TRBJ2-1|.
TGCGCCAGCAGTCTCGCTGGGAGCTCCTACAATGAGCAGTTCTTC
CASSLAGSSYNEQFF
>TRBV19|.|TRBJ1-6|.
TGTGCCAGTAGTGTGGGCGGAGGCTCACCCCTCCACTTT
CASSVGGGSPLHF
>TRBV30|.|TRBJ1-5|.
TGTGCCTGGAGTGTAATGGGTACAGGCAATCAGCCCCAGCATTTT
CAWSVMGTGNQPQHF